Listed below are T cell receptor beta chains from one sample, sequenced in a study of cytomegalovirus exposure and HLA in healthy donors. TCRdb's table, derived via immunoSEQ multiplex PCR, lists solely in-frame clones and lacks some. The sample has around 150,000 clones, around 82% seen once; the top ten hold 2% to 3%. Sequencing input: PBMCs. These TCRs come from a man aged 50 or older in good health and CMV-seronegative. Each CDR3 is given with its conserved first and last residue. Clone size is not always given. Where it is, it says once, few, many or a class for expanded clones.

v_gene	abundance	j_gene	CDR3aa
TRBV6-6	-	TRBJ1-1	CASRLTGTTTEAFF
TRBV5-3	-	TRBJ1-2	CAKLYIQDLTNYGYTF
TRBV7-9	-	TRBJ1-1	CASSLRQGTNTEAFF
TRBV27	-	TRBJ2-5	CASSPYTPQETQYF
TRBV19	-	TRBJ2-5	CASSRGHEGTQYF
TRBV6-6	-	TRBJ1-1	CASSKTGYPSEAFF
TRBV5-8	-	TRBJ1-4	CASSLEGTGEWEKLFF
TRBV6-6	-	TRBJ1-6	CASSNSGNSPLHF
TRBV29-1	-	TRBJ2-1	CSVDNPSGRRDEQFF
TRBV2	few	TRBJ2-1	CASSGLAGATNDEQFF
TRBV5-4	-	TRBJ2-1	CASSFSRQGYNEQFF
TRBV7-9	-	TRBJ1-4	CASSRVTEKLFF
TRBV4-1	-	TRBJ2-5	CASSQEAAETQYF
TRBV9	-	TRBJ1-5	CASSVATGVGGNQPQHF
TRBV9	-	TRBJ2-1	CASSVSDTVEQFF
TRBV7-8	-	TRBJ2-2	CASSLNPTGAANTGELFF
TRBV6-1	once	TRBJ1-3	CASSAGAGPGNTIYF
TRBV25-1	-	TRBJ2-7	CASGRVHEQYF
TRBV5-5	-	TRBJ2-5	CASRYRLAGSGETQYF
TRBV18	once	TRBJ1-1	CASSLGQTGTEAFF
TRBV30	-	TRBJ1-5	CAWSVRGVSNQPQHF
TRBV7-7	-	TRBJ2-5	CASSLGLAGQETQYF
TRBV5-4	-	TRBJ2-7	CASSLATSDLSEQYF
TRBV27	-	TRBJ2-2	CASSTYRGQNTGELFF
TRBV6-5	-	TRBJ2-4	CASSPNTLAKNIQYF
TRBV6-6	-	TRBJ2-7	CASSYGREGHEQYF
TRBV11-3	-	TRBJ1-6	CASSLDRVGNSPLHF
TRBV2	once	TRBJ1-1	CASSAGQNTEAFF
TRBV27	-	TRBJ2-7	CASSLYFGTGTYEQYF
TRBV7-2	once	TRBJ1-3	CASATGTVSGNTIYF
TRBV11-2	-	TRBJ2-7	CASSLVDEQYF